These 2 T cell receptor beta chains were sequenced from one sample in a study of post-analysis software for immune sequencing data. Overall study results and limits: Patients showed TRBV5-6, TRBV5-1 and TRBV20-1 among roughly 5 TRBV segments more frequent than in controls.

Every TCR beta cDNA library bore unique molecular identifiers. TCRdb called the PCR reads again in MiXCR, with one record for every CDR3 protein. The data show about 210,000 distinct CDR3 sequences, with over 25% seen just once and approximately 3% held by the top ten. Their specific antigens are unknown. The sample consisted of blood. The receptors come from a girl aged 2-17 years with multiple sclerosis.

This clonotype was found a few times. V gene TRBV6-1 combines with J gene TRBJ1-6, with D possibly TRBD1 on 6 matching bases. Between the trimmed V and J ends, which lost 2 bases and 8 bases, there was a span of 13 bases. Germline V gives CDR1 MNHNS, CDR2 SASEGT. The CDR3 extends over 15 amino acids. DNA for the CDR3: TGTGCCAGCAGTGAATTACAGGGTGGTTATTCACCCCTCCACTTT. Protein product: CASSELQGGYSPLHF.

The sample holds a few counts of this clonotype. This sequence may be a read error, since a much larger clone differs from it by one base. This rearrangement joins TRBV7-9 to TRBJ2-7; D unclear. Trimming removed 6 bases at V and 5 bases at J, with 20 bases between. The V gene's germline CDR1 is SEHNR and CDR2 FQNEAQ (reference sequence). This CDR3 has 15 amino acids. CDR3 sequence reads: CASRAGNARNHEQYF. DNA of the CDR3: TGTGCCAGCAGGGCAGGTAACGCTAGAAACCACGAGCAGTACTTC.